This T cell receptor (beta chain) was obtained from a study of T cell responses to AZD1222 COVID-19 vaccine. Study-wide findings and caveats: Donors were largely white British and mainly female; clonal diversity was possibly underestimated.

Concerning this clone itself: The antigen is not known.

Libraries were prepared by immunoSEQ multiplex PCR; TCRdb keeps only in-frame clonotypes and omits some of them. The repertoire holds 55,000 to 80,000 clones, with about 89% as singletons. Germline lookup yields CDR1 DFQATT and CDR2 SNEGSKA (reference sequence). The CDR3 length is 14 residues. V lost 3 bases to trimming and J lost 2 bases, with 12 bases between them. Pooled in the analysis were second doses at about 4 or about 12 weeks. The source of this sequence is an adult who received the AZD1222 COVID-19 vaccine. The input for sequencing was peripheral blood, taken 28 days after the second AZD1222 dose. The chain uses TRBV20-1 and TRBJ2-3; maybe TRBD2 (6 bases). The CDR3 protein is CSASLGGSTDTQYF. The CDR3 DNA sequence: TGCAGTGCTAGTCTCGGGGGATCCACAGATACGCAGTATTTT.